The rows below give T cell receptor beta chains drawn from one sample of a study of blood T cell repertoires in COVID-19. This table comes from immunoSEQ multiplex PCR, and its TCRdb copy is limited to in-frame clones, with some not included. The data contain a few hundred thousand clones, about 86% of them singletons. The sequenced sample consisted of peripheral blood. Receptor source: a woman younger than 45 who had recovered from COVID-19. CDR3s include the opening cysteine and the closing phenylalanine or tryptophan. The D gene is left open where the match is weak. Clone size is given for some rows only: seen once, a few or many times, or a class if the clone is expanded.

cdr3_aa cdr3_nt cdr3_length j_call v_call d_call clone_size
CASSSPGLAGNTGELFF TGTGCCAGCAGCTCGCCGGGACTAGCGGGTAACACCGGGGAGCTGTTTTTT 17 TRBJ2-2 TRBV5-6 TRBD2 once
CASSLNRGEQYF TGTGCCAGCAGTTTAAACAGGGGCGAGCAGTACTTC 12 TRBJ2-7 TRBV27 TRBD1 .
CASSVLASGSPDTQYF TGTGCCAGCAGTGTGTTGGCTAGCGGGAGTCCGGATACGCAGTATTTT 16 TRBJ2-3 TRBV6-4 TRBD2 .
CASSVAVSFTGTPFYEQYF TGTGCCAGCAGCGTAGCAGTCTCCTTTACCGGGACTCCTTTTTACGAGCAGTACTTC 19 TRBJ2-7 TRBV9 . .
CASSTTGANTEAFF TGCGCCAGCAGCACGACAGGGGCGAACACTGAAGCTTTCTTT 14 TRBJ1-1 TRBV5-1 TRBD1 .
CASSLGISGNTIYF TGTGCCAGCAGCTTAGGTATCTCTGGAAACACCATATATTTT 14 TRBJ1-3 TRBV11-2 . .
CASNVGAGMNYEQYF TGTGCCAGCAACGTAGGAGCGGGTATGAACTACGAGCAGTACTTC 15 TRBJ2-7 TRBV6-5 . few
CASSQTTGSNTEAFF TGCGCCAGCAGCCAAACGACAGGGTCGAACACTGAAGCTTTCTTT 15 TRBJ1-1 TRBV4-1 TRBD1 .
CASSSGGRVYEQYF TGCGCCAGCTCATCAGGCGGGAGGGTGTACGAGCAGTACTTC 14 TRBJ2-7 TRBV10-1 TRBD2 .
CASSSPRQAGNTEAFF TGTGCCAGCAGTTCCCCTCGGCAGGCGGGGAACACTGAAGCTTTCTTT 16 TRBJ1-1 TRBV28 . once
CASSVAGGLVDGYTF TGTGCCAGCAGCGTTGCAGGGGGATTGGTAGATGGCTACACCTTC 15 TRBJ1-2 TRBV5-6 TRBD1 .
CASLPPDRAANYGYTF TGTGCCAGCCTTCCCCCGGACAGGGCAGCTAACTATGGCTACACCTTC 16 TRBJ1-2 TRBV28 TRBD1 few
CASGLVLGSGPVEQFF TGTGCTAGTGGTTTGGTACTGGGCAGTGGCCCCGTTGAGCAGTTCTTC 16 TRBJ2-1 TRBV12-5 . .
CACRNQGAQASYEQYF TGTGCCTGTAGGAATCAGGGTGCTCAAGCAAGCTACGAGCAGTACTTC 16 TRBJ2-7 TRBV30 . .
CASRKTGVGTDTQYF TGTGCCAGCAGAAAGACAGGGGTCGGCACAGATACGCAGTATTTT 15 TRBJ2-3 TRBV27 TRBD1 .
CASTGQGFYEQYF TGTGCCAGTACGGGACAGGGTTTTTACGAGCAGTACTTC 13 TRBJ2-7 TRBV7-9 TRBD1 .
CASSSGLAFNEQFF TGTGCCAGCAGCTCGGGACTAGCATTCAATGAGCAGTTCTTC 14 TRBJ2-1 TRBV11-3 TRBD2 .
CASSQELTTVEQFF TGTGCCAGCAGCCAAGAACTGACGACTGTTGAGCAGTTCTTC 14 TRBJ2-1 TRBV14 . .
CAWSIGQGAETQYF TGTGCCTGGAGTATAGGACAGGGGGCCGAGACCCAGTACTTC 14 TRBJ2-5 TRBV30 TRBD1 .
CASSFRGSEQFF TGTGCCAGCAGTTTTCGAGGGAGTGAGCAGTTCTTC 12 TRBJ2-1 TRBV27 . .